The 14 T cell receptor beta chains reported below all come from one sample, sequenced in a study of T cell responses to AZD1222 COVID-19 vaccine (dated by TCRdb to the early 2020s). What the time point label conveys for this sample: about 28 days (+/-7) after the second vaccine dose. The treatment or condition label for this specimen denotes: meningococcal conjugate vaccine given as trial control. The library was generated by the immunoSEQ multiplex PCR assay. Imported from immuneACCESS, the table was reduced by TCRdb to in-frame sequences with V and J called. These copies leave out some clones; in studies compared against another copy, an unresolved V gene accounts for under half, and the cause of the remainder is not known. The sample data list approximately 150,000 clones, and roughly 88% of these were observed just once. The ten biggest clones cover 5.4% of the sample. The input for sequencing was peripheral blood, taken 28 days after the second dose of the MenACWY control vaccine. These receptor sequences come from an adult who received the MenACWY meningococcal vaccine as a control.

The CDR3 coding sequence is TGCGCCAGCAGCTTGGGACTAGCGGGGCTCTACAATGAGCAGTTCTTC. It yields the protein CASSLGLAGLYNEQFF. J is TRBJ2-1 and V is TRBV5-1, with TRBD2 matching over 11 bases. This CDR3 comprises 16 residues. Germline V gene sequence: CDR1 SGHRS, CDR2 YFSETQ. Trimming cost V 0 bases and J 3 bases; bases outside gene matches: 2.

This clone was detected once. The chain uses TRBV2 and TRBJ2-1, with 9 bases fitting TRBD2. This CDR3 contains 15 residues. J was trimmed by 6 bases and V by 6 bases; bases with no gene match: 9. Germline loops: CDR1 SNHLY, CDR2 FYNNEI. CDR3 sequence (DNA): TGTGCCAGCAGGCGGGCGCGGGAGGGCCCCAATGAGCAGTTCTTC. Translated: CASRRAREGPNEQFF.

This chain connects TRBV14 to TRBJ1-3; 9 nucleotides agree with TRBD1. Germline assignment: CDR1 SGHDN and CDR2 FVKESK. J was trimmed by 3 bases and V by 2 bases; bases with no gene match: 2. The CDR3 totals 15 residues. DNA for the CDR3: TGTGCCAGCAGCCAACACAGGGGGCGTGGAAACACCATATATTTT. Its protein product is CASSQHRGRGNTIYF.

The chain recombines TRBV7-8 with TRBJ1-6, with D possibly being TRBD1 (6 bases). The CDR3 extends over 15 amino acids. Germline values: CDR1 SGHVS, CDR2 FQNEAQ. The germline V and J ends were trimmed by 6 bases and 0 bases, with 9 bases remaining between them. The CDR3 spells CASRDSGSYNSPLHF. The CDR3 nucleotides read TGTGCCAGCAGGGACAGTGGCTCCTATAATTCACCCCTCCACTTT. The complete variable domain, with remaining parts taken from reference TRBV7-8 and TRBJ1-6, reads GAGVSQSPRYKVAKRGQDVALRCDPISGHVSLFWYQQALGQGPEFLTYFQNEAQLDKSGLPSDRFFAERPEGSVSTLKIQRTQQEDSAVYLCASRDSGSYNSPLHFGNGTRLTVT.

This chain uses TRBV6-6 with TRBJ2-1; no clear D gene. CDR3 length equals 16 residues. Per germline, CDR1 MNHNY and CDR2 SVGAGI (reference sequence). V gave up 6 bases and J gave up 0 bases, with 15 bases separating them. CDR3: CASSSRVTDSYNEQFF. In DNA, the CDR3 is TGTGCCAGCAGCTCAAGAGTAACGGACTCCTACAATGAGCAGTTCTTC.

This rearrangement joins TRBV29-1 to TRBJ1-1; D remains unclear. The CDR3 consists of 13 residues. From germline, CDR1 is SQVTM and CDR2 ANQGSEA. V lost 3 bases and J 4 bases, leaving 12 bases between the germline ends. CDR3: CSVDGNRVTEAFF. The DNA for the CDR3 is TGCAGCGTTGATGGAAATCGGGTCACTGAAGCTTTCTTT.

This sequence joins TRBV5-4 and TRBJ2-2; 7 nucleotides agree with TRBD1. The CDR3 is 16 amino acids. Per germline, CDR1 SGHNT and CDR2 YYREEE (reference sequence). Trimming at V came to 4 bases and at J to 4 bases, leaving 10 bases not matched to a gene. DNA of the CDR3: TGTGCCAGCAGCCCTTCGACAGGGCTTTTCACCGGGGAGCTGTTTTTT. Amino acid sequence: CASSPSTGLFTGELFF.

This chain joins TRBV4-2 and TRBJ2-5, with D perhaps assigned TRBD1 or TRBD2 (5 bases each). CDR3 length equals 17 residues. The V gene lost 0 bases and the J gene lost 4 bases, with 18 bases spanning the gap. The germline V gene has CDR1 LGHNA and CDR2 YNFKEQ. This chain's CDR3 is CASSQDDFRDRGETQYF. The CDR3 coding sequence is TGTGCCAGCAGCCAAGATGATTTCAGGGACCGGGGAGAGACCCAGTACTTC.

This chain links TRBV18 with TRBJ1-1; D is possibly TRBD1 (6 bases). V was shortened by 5 bases and J by 2 bases, with 6 bases between the two germline ends. The CDR3 is made up of 12 amino acids. Looked up from germline, CDR1 is KGHSH and CDR2 is LQKENI. CDR3 residues: CASSGGNTEAFF. Written as DNA, the CDR3 is TGTGCCAGCTCAGGGGGCAACACTGAAGCTTTCTTT.

The chain combines TRBV6-1 with TRBJ1-2, with a weak D call TRBD1 (6 bases). Trimming removed 3 bases at V and 8 bases at J, with 16 bases between. Per the germline V gene, CDR1 is MNHNS and CDR2 is SASEGT. This CDR3 is 14 amino acids long. The CDR3 region is CASSDVWDTEGYTF. The CDR3 DNA sequence: TGTGCCAGCAGTGACGTTTGGGACACAGAAGGCTACACCTTC.

This rearrangement joins TRBV19 to TRBJ1-3; D not resolved. From germline, CDR1 is LNHDA and CDR2 SQIVND (reference sequence). The CDR3 is 13 amino acids. Trimming pared 6 bases from V and 0 bases from J, leaving 6 bases between. The CDR3 loop reads CASRYPSGNTIYF. The CDR3, as DNA: TGTGCCAGTAGATATCCCTCTGGAAACACCATATATTTT.

The chain couples TRBV7-9 to TRBJ1-4, with a weak D call TRBD1 (6 bases). This CDR3 is built from 14 residues. Trimming took 1 base from V and 7 from J, leaving 10 bases between them. Germline CDR1 and CDR2: SEHNR and FQNEAQ (reference sequence). CDR3 sequence (DNA): TGTGCCAGCAGCTTAGGGCAGGGGCTTGAAAAACTGTTTTTT. Its protein is CASSLGQGLEKLFF.

CDR3 sequence reads: CASSLSGGGRGYTF. CDR3 bases: TGTGCCAGCAGTTTATCGGGCGGCGGAAGGGGCTACACCTTC. This chain connects TRBV27 to TRBJ1-2; no clear D gene. The V and J ends lost 0 bases and 8 bases respectively, with 13 bases between them. The germline V gene encodes CDR1 MNHEY and CDR2 SMNVEV (reference sequence). CDR3 length: 14 residues.

This rearrangement joins TRBV7-2 to TRBJ2-7; 8 bases match TRBD1. CDR1 and CDR2 from the germline V gene are SGHTA and FQGNSA. V was clipped by 3 bases and J by 2 bases; unmatched bases: 6. This CDR3 is built from 15 residues. The CDR3, as DNA: TGTGCCAGCAGCTTTTCTAGGACAGGGACCTACGAGCAGTACTTC. Its protein product is CASSFSRTGTYEQYF.